What follows are 3 T cell receptor beta chains derived from one specimen sequenced in a study of neurological immune-mediated disorders (dated by TCRdb to between 2018 and 2020). Libraries were built with 5' RACE. Sequencing relied on an Illumina HiSeq 2500. TCRdb took the public reads, trimmed them with fastp at Q25, ran MiXCR for clone calling and kept in-frame beta chains. Rows with a matching CDR3 protein are joined into one entry that keeps the most common DNA and genes. The sample table lists 50,000 to 75,000 distinct CDR3 sequences, about 4% of them with a count of one. The ten largest clones add up to roughly 2.6% of the sample. What was sequenced was PBMCs. Every receptor here comes from a man aged 50 to 59 with multiple sclerosis.

This clonotype was detected many times. The chain is built from TRBV18 and TRBJ2-3; the D is unclear. CDR3 length: 16 residues. V was cut by 0 bases and J by 1 base, with 11 bases left in between. Germline V lookup: CDR1 KGHSH, CDR2 LQKENI. CDR3 in DNA: TGTGCCAGCTCACCACCCCGACCTACCCGCACAGATACGCAGTATTTT. Protein sequence: CASSPPRPTRTDTQYF.

This clonotype was seen many times. The chain combines TRBV7-2 with TRBJ2-3; D not certain. The germline V gene has CDR1 SGHTA and CDR2 FQGNSA. V lost 7 bases to trimming and J lost 3 bases, with 20 bases between them. The length of the CDR3 is 16 residues. CDR3 in amino acids: CASTLFYGPGTDTQYF. The CDR3 nucleotides read TGTGCCAGCACCCTATTCTACGGCCCCGGGACAGATACGCAGTATTTT.

In its sample, this clonotype was seen many times. The chain links TRBV7-2 to TRBJ2-7; no reliable D call. Trimming shortened V by 1 base and J by 6 bases, and 4 bases separated the two germline ends. CDR1 and CDR2 from the germline V gene are SGHTA and FQGNSA. The CDR3 contains 11 residues. The CDR3 DNA follows: TGTGCCAGCAGCTTAGTGGGCGAGCAGTACTTC. Protein: CASSLVGEQYF.